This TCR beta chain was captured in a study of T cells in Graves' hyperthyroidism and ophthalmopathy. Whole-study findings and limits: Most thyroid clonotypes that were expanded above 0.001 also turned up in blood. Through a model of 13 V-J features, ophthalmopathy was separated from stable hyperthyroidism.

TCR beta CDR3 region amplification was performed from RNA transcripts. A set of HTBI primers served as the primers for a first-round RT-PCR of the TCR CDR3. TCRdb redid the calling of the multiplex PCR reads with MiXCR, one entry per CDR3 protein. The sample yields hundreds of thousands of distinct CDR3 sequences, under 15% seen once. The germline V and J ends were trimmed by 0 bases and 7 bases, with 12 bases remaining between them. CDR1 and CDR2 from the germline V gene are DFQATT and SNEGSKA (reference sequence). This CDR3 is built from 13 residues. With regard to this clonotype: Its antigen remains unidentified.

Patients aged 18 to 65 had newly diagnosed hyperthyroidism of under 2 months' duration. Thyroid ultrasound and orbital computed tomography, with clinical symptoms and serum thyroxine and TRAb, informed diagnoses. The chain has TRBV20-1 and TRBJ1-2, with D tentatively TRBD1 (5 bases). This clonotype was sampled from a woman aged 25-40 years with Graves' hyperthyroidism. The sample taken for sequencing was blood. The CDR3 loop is CSAREASGGGYTF. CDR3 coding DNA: TGCAGTGCTAGAGAGGCTAGCGGGGGTGGCTACACCTTC.